This TCR beta chain is drawn from a study of blood T cell repertoires in COVID-19. Assay used: immunoSEQ multiplex PCR; TCRdb lists only in-frame clones, some missing. The repertoire consists of fewer than 300,000 clones, with about 87% occurring once and the leading ten covering approximately 4%. Germline assignment: CDR1 SGHTA and CDR2 FQGTGA. The CDR3 runs 15 residues. Trimming removed 0 bases at V and 0 bases at J, with 6 bases between. The chain uses TRBV7-3 and TRBJ2-1, with TRBD1 as a possible D gene (5 bases). The sample was peripheral blood. The TCR comes from a man between 60 and 75 years old who had recovered from COVID-19. CDR3 bases: TGTGCCAGCAGCTTAACCAGGGACTCCTACAATGAGCAGTTCTTC. It yields the protein CASSLTRDSYNEQFF.